Each of the 23 T cell receptor beta chains below was sequenced from the same sample in a study of cytomegalovirus exposure and HLA in healthy donors. The PCR made use of 60 Vbeta and 13 Jbeta primers. The method was immunoSEQ multiplex PCR; TCRdb's version includes in-frame clones alone and lacks a portion of them. This sample carries about 150,000 clones, 60% to 75% of them seen once, and the ten largest clones take around 7%. Input material: PBMCs. The receptors come from a man in his thirties or forties in good health and CMV-seronegative.

This clone was seen more than once but under ten times. The chain links TRBV5-6 to TRBJ2-7; weak D call: TRBD1 (6 bases). Germline-derived CDR1 and CDR2 are SGHDT and YYEEEE. The CDR3 length is 13 residues. With 1 base removed from V and 6 bases from J, the gap between germline ends came to 11 bases. Here the CDR3 DNA reads TGTGCCAGCAGCTTGTCCCCAGGGGCCGAGCAGTACTTC. Translation gives CASSLSPGAEQYF.

The genes are TRBV7-9 and TRBJ2-5; TRBD2 might be the D (5 bases). Trimming took off 5 bases at V and 2 bases at J, with 12 bases between the two ends. The CDR3 consists of 14 residues. Per the germline V gene, CDR1 is SEHNR and CDR2 is FQNEAQ (reference sequence). CDR3 nucleotides: TGTGCCAGCAGCCCCCCGCGAGGGCAAGAGACCCAGTACTTC. It encodes CASSPPRGQETQYF.

The rearrangement joins TRBV2 to TRBJ1-5, with TRBD1 matching 9 bases. V was clipped by 4 bases and J by 3 bases; unmatched bases: 7. This CDR3 has 16 residues. Per the germline V gene, CDR1 is SNHLY and CDR2 is FYNNEI. In DNA, the CDR3 is TGTGCCAGCAGTGCTGCGGGGACAGGGCCCAATCAGCCCCAGCATTTT. It yields the protein CASSAAGTGPNQPQHF.

This chain connects TRBV6-5 to TRBJ2-5, with D unclear. Trimming took off 6 bases at V and 1 base at J, with 9 bases between the two ends. From germline, CDR1 is MNHEY and CDR2 SVGAGI. CDR3 length equals 13 residues. The CDR3 DNA follows: TGTGCCAGCAGATTTCTAGTCCAAGAGACCCAGTACTTC. Amino acid sequence: CASRFLVQETQYF.

CDR3 region: CSVRTGYTEAFF. The CDR3 DNA follows: TGCAGCGTTAGGACAGGGTACACTGAAGCTTTCTTT. This chain uses TRBV29-1 with TRBJ1-1; 8 positions agree with TRBD1. V was pared by 5 bases and J by 3 bases, with 2 bases of the junction left unmatched. The CDR3 covers 12 residues. Looked up from germline, CDR1 is SQVTM and CDR2 is ANQGSEA.

In its sample, this clone was seen once. This chain connects TRBV2 to TRBJ1-1; D is unresolved. The CDR3 totals 14 residues. Germline V gene lookup returns CDR1 SNHLY and CDR2 FYNNEI. V was trimmed by 7 bases and J by 1 base, leaving 13 bases between them. In nucleotides, the CDR3 is TGTGCCAGCATCAAGACCGGAGAGAACACTGAAGCTTTCTTT. Protein: CASIKTGENTEAFF.

CDR3 protein: CASTRQGAPTDTQYF. CDR3 DNA: TGTGCCAGCACTAGACAGGGGGCTCCCACAGATACGCAGTATTTT. The V gene is TRBV6-6, the J gene TRBJ2-3; 10 bases are shared with TRBD1. Unmatched junction bases numbered 6, after V lost 7 bases and J lost 2 bases. There are 15 residues in the CDR3. Looked up from germline, CDR1 is MNHNY and CDR2 is SVGAGI (reference sequence).

Remarks on this clone: A junction end diverges from the germline sequence, so it may reflect a read error. The chain couples TRBV4-1 to TRBJ2-6; perhaps TRBD1 as D (5 bases). The CDR3 totals 16 residues. Germline values: CDR1 MGHRA, CDR2 YSYEKL. Written as DNA, the CDR3 is TGCGCCAGCAGCCAAGATGTGAGCTCTGGGGCCAACGGCCTGACTTTC. This encodes CASSQDVSSGANGLTF.

Only one count was recorded for this clone. The J gene is TRBJ1-6, the V gene TRBV6-1; D may be TRBD1 (5 bases). Germline assignment: CDR1 MNHNS and CDR2 SASEGT. This CDR3 is built from 16 residues. Trimming left V 1 base short and J 11 bases short, with 18 bases between. CDR3 region: CASSEGAGKGEAPLHF. The CDR3, as DNA: TGTGCCAGCAGTGAAGGGGCAGGAAAAGGGGAAGCACCCCTCCACTTT.

J is TRBJ1-3 and V is TRBV30, with D perhaps matching TRBD1 (6 bases). CDR3 length: 14 amino acids. CDR1 and CDR2 from the germline V gene are GTSNPN and SVGIG (reference sequence). V was trimmed by 4 bases and J by 4 bases, leaving 14 bases between them. The CDR3 loop is CAWTTTGSGNTIYF. The CDR3, as DNA: TGTGCCTGGACTACCACAGGGTCGGGAAACACCATATATTTT.

V usage is TRBV6-5 and J usage is TRBJ1-4; TRBD1 matches at 9 bases. Trimming at V came to 5 bases and at J to 6 bases, leaving 7 bases not matched to a gene. CDR3 length: 15 amino acids. CDR1 and CDR2 (germline): MNHEY, SVGAGI. The CDR3 loop is CASSSSGTGYEKLFF. CDR3 DNA: TGTGCCAGCAGTAGTTCGGGGACAGGGTATGAAAAACTGTTTTTT.

The chain joins TRBV7-9 to TRBJ2-1, with 9 bases identical to TRBD1. Germline V gene sequence: CDR1 SEHNR, CDR2 FQNEAQ (reference sequence). CDR3 size: 14 residues. V shed 4 bases, J shed 5 bases, and the junction held 3 bases outside the gene matches. CDR3 sequence: CASSSGQGDNEQFF. In DNA form, the CDR3 reads TGTGCCAGCAGCTCGGGACAGGGCGACAATGAGCAGTTCTTC.

The V and J genes are TRBV9 and TRBJ1-1; no clear D. V shed 4 bases and J shed 0 bases, with 7 bases lying between them. The CDR3 has 13 residues. CDR1 SGDLS and CDR2 YYNGEE come from the germline V gene. The CDR3 loop reads CASSSQLNTEAFF. CDR3 sequence (DNA): TGTGCCAGCAGCTCCCAGTTGAACACTGAAGCTTTCTTT.

The chain is built from TRBV5-6 and TRBJ1-2, with a weak D call TRBD1 (5 bases). The V and J ends lost 3 bases and 6 bases respectively, with 15 bases between them. Germline V gene sequence: CDR1 SGHDT, CDR2 YYEEEE. The CDR3 spans 14 residues. The DNA of the CDR3 is TGTGCCAGCAGCTGGGTCCAGGACATGAATGGCTACACCTTC. It encodes CASSWVQDMNGYTF.

The gene calls are TRBV7-9 and TRBJ2-7; tentatively, D is TRBD2 (5 bases). The CDR3 has 12 residues. V gave up 7 bases and J gave up 4 bases, with 11 bases separating them. From germline, CDR1 is SEHNR and CDR2 FQNEAQ (reference sequence). CDR3 amino acids: CASTYRGYEQYF. In DNA, the CDR3 is TGTGCCAGCACCTATAGAGGGTACGAGCAGTACTTC.

V gene TRBV28 combines with J gene TRBJ1-3; no clear D gene. Between the trimmed V and J ends, which lost 4 bases and 0 bases, there was a span of 10 bases. From germline, CDR1 is MDHEN and CDR2 SYDVKM. The CDR3 length is 15 residues. As DNA, the CDR3 is TGTGCCAGCAGTTCGTCCGGTGGCTCTGGAAACACCATATATTTT. The encoded protein is CASSSSGGSGNTIYF.

The rearrangement joins TRBV4-2 to TRBJ1-2, with D uncertain. Trimming stripped 0 bases from V and 8 bases from J, with 10 bases between. The CDR3 has 13 amino acids. CDR1 LGHNA and CDR2 YNFKEQ come from the germline V gene. CDR3 sequence reads: CASSQDLITGYTF. The CDR3 coding sequence is TGTGCCAGCAGCCAAGATCTTATAACAGGCTACACCTTC.

The V gene is TRBV6-1, the J gene TRBJ1-1; D unclear. The ends were cut back, 8 bases at V and 1 base at J, with 14 bases in the middle. Germline loops: CDR1 MNHNS, CDR2 SASEGT. CDR3 length: 14 residues. CDR3 protein: CASVKEGPNTEAFF. CDR3 nucleotide sequence: TGTGCCAGCGTGAAAGAGGGTCCGAACACTGAAGCTTTCTTT.

J is TRBJ1-5 and V is TRBV5-1, with 7 positions matching TRBD1. With 4 bases clipped from V and 6 bases from J, the junction kept 10 bases outside the gene matches. From germline, CDR1 is SGHRS and CDR2 YFSETQ. The CDR3 runs to 15 residues. Here the CDR3 reads CASSPGRQGGQPQHF. DNA for the CDR3: TGCGCCAGCAGCCCCGGACGACAGGGAGGTCAGCCCCAGCATTTT.

The V and J genes are TRBV19 and TRBJ1-5, with D possibly TRBD1 on 5 matching bases. CDR3 length: 14 amino acids. The ends were cut back, 3 bases at V and 3 bases at J, with 9 bases in the middle. Per germline, CDR1 LNHDA and CDR2 SQIVND (reference sequence). CDR3 loop: CASSMRRVNQPQHF. In DNA, the CDR3 is TGTGCCAGTAGTATGCGCAGGGTCAATCAGCCCCAGCATTTT.

This clone was recorded a few times. The chain combines TRBV4-1 with TRBJ1-5; D is unresolved. The CDR3 runs 16 residues. The V end was cut by 1 base, the J end by 3 bases, with 13 bases between. Germline V lookup: CDR1 MGHRA, CDR2 YSYEKL. The CDR3 DNA follows: TGCGCCAGCAGCCAAGGAATGATGACTATCAATCAGCCCCAGCATTTT. This gives the protein CASSQGMMTINQPQHF.

The count of this clone is one. This CDR3 reads CASSKPDRGLLPLHF. The CDR3 nucleotides are TGTGCCAGTAGTAAACCGGACAGGGGGCTTTTACCCCTCCACTTT. The chain carries TRBV19 and TRBJ1-6, with 11 bases matching TRBD1. Germline V gives CDR1 LNHDA, CDR2 SQIVND (reference sequence). Unmatched junction bases numbered 8, after V lost 4 bases and J lost 12 bases. This CDR3 has 15 residues.

This chain joins TRBV6-1 and TRBJ2-3; unclear D gene. With 3 bases removed from V and 5 bases from J, the gap between germline ends came to 15 bases. The CDR3 runs 15 residues. Germline V gives CDR1 MNHNS, CDR2 SASEGT. DNA for the CDR3: TGTGCCAGCAGTGACAGGCCCTTGCTGGGAGATACGCAGTATTTT. Amino acids: CASSDRPLLGDTQYF.